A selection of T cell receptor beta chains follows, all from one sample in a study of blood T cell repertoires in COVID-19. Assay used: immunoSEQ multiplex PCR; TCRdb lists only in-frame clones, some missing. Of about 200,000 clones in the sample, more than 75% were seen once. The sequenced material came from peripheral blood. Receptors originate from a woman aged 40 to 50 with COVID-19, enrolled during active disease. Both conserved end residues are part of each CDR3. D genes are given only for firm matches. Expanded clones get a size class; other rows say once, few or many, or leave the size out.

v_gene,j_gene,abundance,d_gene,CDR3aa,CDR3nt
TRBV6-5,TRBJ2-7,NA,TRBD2,CASSSPSLAGYEQYF,TGTGCCAGCAGTTCCCCCTCACTAGCGGGGTACGAGCAGTACTTC
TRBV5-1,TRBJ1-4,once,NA,CASRSSSGATNEKLFF,TGCGCCAGCAGGTCCTCTTCCGGAGCAACTAATGAAAAACTGTTTTTT
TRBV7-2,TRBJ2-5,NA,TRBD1,CASSLPDRASGETQYF,TGTGCCAGCAGCTTACCGGACAGGGCCTCAGGAGAGACCCAGTACTTC
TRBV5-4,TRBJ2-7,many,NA,CASSLTGDYEQYF,TGTGCCAGCAGCTTGACGGGAGACTACGAGCAGTACTTC
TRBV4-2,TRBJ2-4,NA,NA,CASSQILDPKNIQYF,TGTGCCAGCAGCCAAATTCTAGACCCCAAAAACATTCAGTACTTC
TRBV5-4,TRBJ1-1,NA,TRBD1,CVSSIQGAAEAFF,TGTGTCAGCAGCATTCAGGGGGCCGCTGAAGCTTTCTTT
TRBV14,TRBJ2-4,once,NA,CASSPLGSKAKNIQYF,TGTGCCAGCAGCCCCCTGGGCAGTAAAGCCAAAAACATTCAGTACTTC
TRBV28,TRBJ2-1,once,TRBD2,CASSHSGVKDNEQFF,TGTGCCAGCAGTCATAGCGGGGTAAAGGACAATGAGCAGTTCTTC
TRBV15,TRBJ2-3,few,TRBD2,CATSRDGGRTRSSTDTQYF,TGTGCCACCAGCAGAGATGGGGGAAGGACTAGATCAAGCACAGATACGCAGTATTTT
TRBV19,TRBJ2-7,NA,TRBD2,CASSLLADDPYEQYF,TGTGCCAGTAGCCTACTAGCGGACGATCCCTACGAGCAGTACTTC
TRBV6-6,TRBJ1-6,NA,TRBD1,CASSGDRGSSPLHF,TGTGCCAGCAGTGGGGACAGGGGGAGTTCACCCCTCCACTTT
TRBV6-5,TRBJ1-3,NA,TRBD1,CASSLQGAGNTIYF,TGTGCCAGCAGCCTACAGGGGGCTGGAAACACCATATATTTT
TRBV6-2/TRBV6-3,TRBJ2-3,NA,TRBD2,CASSLSGASEDTQYF,TGTGCCAGCAGCCTTAGCGGGGCATCGGAAGATACGCAGTATTTT
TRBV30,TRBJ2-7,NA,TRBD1,CAWTRGTSGEQYF,TGTGCCTGGACCAGGGGGACATCGGGCGAGCAGTACTTC
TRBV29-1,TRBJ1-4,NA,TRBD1,CSVGEGGGEKLFF,TGCAGCGTTGGAGAAGGGGGCGGTGAAAAACTGTTTTTT
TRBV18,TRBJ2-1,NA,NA,CASSPTQGSSYNEQFF,TGTGCCAGCTCACCTACCCAGGGGAGCTCCTACAATGAGCAGTTCTTC
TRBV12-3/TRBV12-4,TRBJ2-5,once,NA,CASSTGFWTQYF,TGTGCCAGCAGCACAGGGTTCTGGACCCAGTACTTC
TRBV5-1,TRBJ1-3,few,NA,CASSSGQFPGNTIYF,TGCGCCAGCAGCTCAGGACAGTTCCCTGGAAACACCATATATTTT
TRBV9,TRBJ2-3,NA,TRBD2,CASSAGGGAYTDTQYF,TGTGCCAGCAGCGCGGGCGGGGGGGCGTACACAGATACGCAGTATTTT
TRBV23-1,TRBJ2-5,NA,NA,CASSQSGETQYF,TGCGCCAGCAGTCAATCCGGAGAGACCCAGTACTTC
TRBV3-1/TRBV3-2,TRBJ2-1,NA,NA,CASSQLHEQFF,TGTGCCAGCAGTCAACTCCATGAGCAGTTCTTC
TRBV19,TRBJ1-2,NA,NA,CASSITFGQGNGYTF,TGTGCCAGTAGTATAACCTTCGGGCAGGGGAATGGCTACACCTTC
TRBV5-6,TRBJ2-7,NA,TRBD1,CASSPILGTGVYEQYF,TGTGCCAGCAGCCCTATACTCGGGACAGGGGTATACGAGCAGTACTTC
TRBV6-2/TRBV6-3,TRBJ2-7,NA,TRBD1,CASSSDRGRSEQYF,TGTGCCAGCAGTTCGGACAGGGGTCGATCCGAGCAGTACTTC
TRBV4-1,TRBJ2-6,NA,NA,CASAIQGANVLTF,TGCGCCAGCGCAATACAGGGGGCCAACGTCCTGACTTTC
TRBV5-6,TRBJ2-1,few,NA,CASSFQRIEQFF,TGTGCCAGCAGCTTCCAGCGGATTGAGCAGTTCTTC
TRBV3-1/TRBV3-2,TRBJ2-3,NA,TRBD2,CASSRGLAGGTDTQYF,TGTGCCAGCAGCCGAGGACTAGCGGGGGGAACAGATACGCAGTATTTT
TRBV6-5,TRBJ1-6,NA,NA,CASKAAVYNSPLHF,TGTGCCAGCAAAGCGGCAGTCTATAATTCACCCCTCCACTTT
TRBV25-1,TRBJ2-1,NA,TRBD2,CASSDVRPGGDEQFF,TGTGCCAGCAGTGATGTCCGACCGGGAGGCGATGAGCAGTTCTTC
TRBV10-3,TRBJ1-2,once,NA,CAISDRREGYTF,TGTGCCATCAGTGACCGACGGGAGGGCTACACCTTC
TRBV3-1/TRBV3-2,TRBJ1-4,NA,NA,CASSLLEGKLFF,TGTGCCAGCAGCTTATTGGAGGGAAAACTGTTTTTT
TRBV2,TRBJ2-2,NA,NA,CASGTYFDTGELFF,TGTGCCAGCGGGACTTACTTCGACACCGGGGAGCTGTTTTTT